The rows below give T cell receptor beta chains drawn from one sample of a study of T cell responses to AZD1222 COVID-19 vaccine. Clones were sequenced by immunoSEQ multiplex PCR, and TCRdb holds only the in-frame ones, with some missing. The data show more than 95,000 clones, with about 90% seen just once and roughly 7.4% held by the top ten. The starting material was peripheral blood, obtained on day 0 of AZD1222 vaccination. Receptor source: an adult in good health. The CDR3 runs from the conserved cysteine through the conserved F or W. The D gene is left open where the match is weak. Clone size is given for some rows only: seen once, a few or many times, or a class if the clone is expanded.

TRBV14	TRBJ2-3	.	.	TGTGCCAGCAGCCTCCAGGGGGGGACAGATACGCAGTATTTT	CASSLQGGTDTQYF
TRBV5-1	TRBJ1-6	TRBD1	once	TGCGCCAGCAGTCCCAGGACAGGGGGCAATTCACCCCTCCACTTT	CASSPRTGGNSPLHF
TRBV27	TRBJ2-1	TRBD2	.	TGTGCCAGCAGGGCTAGCGGGTACAATGAGCAGTTCTTC	CASRASGYNEQFF
TRBV7-3	TRBJ2-2	.	.	TGTGCCAGCAGCTTAACTAGCGGAGCAGACGGGGAGCTGTTTTTT	CASSLTSGADGELFF
TRBV7-2	TRBJ1-6	.	.	TGTGCCAGCAGCTTAGAGGGGATGGATTCACCCCTCCACTTT	CASSLEGMDSPLHF
TRBV7-9	TRBJ1-1	TRBD1	.	TGTGCCAGCAGCTTAGACAGGGGAACTGAAGCTTTCTTT	CASSLDRGTEAFF
TRBV2	TRBJ2-7	TRBD2	.	TGTGCCAGGAGGACTAGCGGGGGTACCTACGAGCAGTACTTC	CARRTSGGTYEQYF
TRBV6-1	TRBJ1-2	TRBD1	.	TGTGCCAGCAGTGAAGCCGGGACAGGGGTATATGGCTACACCTTC	CASSEAGTGVYGYTF
TRBV19	TRBJ1-1	.	once	TGTGCCAGTAGTATTCCGGGGTACGGGGCTTTCTTT	CASSIPGYGAFF
TRBV6-1	TRBJ2-1	.	.	TGTGCCAGCAGTGAAGTAAGGGGCGGCTACAATGAGCAGTTCTTC	CASSEVRGGYNEQFF
TRBV2	TRBJ1-5	.	.	TGTGCCAGCAGTGAACTGGGGATGGATCAGCCCCAGCATTTT	CASSELGMDQPQHF
TRBV28	TRBJ2-2	.	.	TGTGCCAGCAGTTTCTCCCCTACCGCGGGATATACCGGGGAGCTGTTTTTT	CASSFSPTAGYTGELFF
TRBV9	TRBJ1-2	.	.	TGTGCCAGCAGCGCCGAACGCGCTCGTGGTGGCTACACCTTC	CASSAERARGGYTF
TRBV28	TRBJ1-2	.	.	TGTGCCAGCAGTTTTCTAGCTCGGGGAGGCTACACCTTC	CASSFLARGGYTF
TRBV5-6	TRBJ2-7	TRBD2	.	TGTGCCAGCAGCACGGGGGGGGCCTTTGGGTACCTAGGTTACGAGCAGTACTTC	CASSTGGAFGYLGYEQYF
TRBV6-4	TRBJ1-2	TRBD1	.	TGTGCCAGCAGCCCCACAGGGGTCTATGGCTACACCTTC	CASSPTGVYGYTF
TRBV5-1	TRBJ2-7	.	.	TGCGCCAGCAGCTTGGGTCTGGGGAGATCCTACGAGCAGTACTTC	CASSLGLGRSYEQYF
TRBV11-2	TRBJ1-5	.	.	TGTGCCAGCAGCTCACCGCAACAGGATCAGCCCCAGCATTTT	CASSSPQQDQPQHF
TRBV11-2	TRBJ2-5	TRBD2	.	TGTGCCAGCAGCTGGGCGGCGGGGGGACCTCAAGAGACCCAGTACTTC	CASSWAAGGPQETQYF
TRBV5-5	TRBJ1-6	.	.	TGTGCCAGCAGCTTAAGGATCTTGCCCCCGAGGGGGTCTGGTAATTCACCCCTCCACTTT	CASSLRILPPRGSGNSPLHF
TRBV19	TRBJ2-3	.	.	TGTGCCAGTAGTAAACAGCGGAAGACTAGCACAGATACGCAGTATTTT	CASSKQRKTSTDTQYF
TRBV19	TRBJ1-5	.	.	TGTGCCAGTAGTATAGAATCCGGGAATCAGCCCCAGCATTTT	CASSIESGNQPQHF
TRBV6-6	TRBJ1-2	.	.	TGTGCCAGCAGTTACTCAACTCTCTATGGCTACACCTTC	CASSYSTLYGYTF
TRBV3-1/TRBV3-2	TRBJ1-1	.	.	TGTGCCAGCAGTCGCGCTTTGGCCGACACTGAAGCTTTCTTT	CASSRALADTEAFF
TRBV28	TRBJ2-7	TRBD2	.	TGTGCCAGCAGCTTAGGGGCTAGCGGTACCTACGAGCAGTACTTC	CASSLGASGTYEQYF
TRBV18	TRBJ1-4	.	.	TGTGCCAGCTCACCCCGGTCTAATGAAAAACTGTTTTTT	CASSPRSNEKLFF
TRBV3-1/TRBV3-2	TRBJ2-7	.	.	TGTGCCAGCAGCCAAATACAGGGTCTTTACGAGCAGTACTTC	CASSQIQGLYEQYF
TRBV5-1	TRBJ2-1	TRBD2	few	TGCGCCAGCAGCTTGAAGGCTAGCGGGAATGAGCAGTTCTTC	CASSLKASGNEQFF
TRBV4-2	TRBJ1-2	TRBD1	.	TGTGCCAGCAGCCAGGGTGGGACAGGGGCCGGCTATGGCTACACCTTC	CASSQGGTGAGYGYTF
TRBV3-1/TRBV3-2	TRBJ2-1	.	.	TGTGCCAGCAGCTTCTTCAACAATGAGCAGTTCTTC	CASSFFNNEQFF
TRBV20-1	TRBJ2-2	.	.	TGCAGTGCTAGTTTCAAATCGACCACCGGGGAGCTGTTTTTT	CSASFKSTTGELFF
TRBV28	TRBJ1-5	.	.	TGTGCCAGCAGTTTATTACATCAGCCCCAGCATTTT	CASSLLHQPQHF
TRBV4-1	TRBJ2-3	.	.	TGCGCCAGCAGCCAAGCGGGACACAACACAGATACGCAGTATTTT	CASSQAGHNTDTQYF
TRBV14	TRBJ2-7	.	.	TGTGCCAGCAGCCAACACATGCTCTACGAGCAGTACTTC	CASSQHMLYEQYF
TRBV6-5	TRBJ1-1	.	.	TGTGCCAGCAGCCGATACTACACTGGGAGCTTTGAAGCTTTCTTT	CASSRYYTGSFEAFF
TRBV5-8	TRBJ1-5	.	.	TGTGCCAGCAACTCACTAGCTTGGGAAAATCAGCCCCAGCATTTT	CASNSLAWENQPQHF
TRBV9	TRBJ2-2	.	.	TGTGCCAGCAGCGTAGTGGGGGGCCCTAACACCGGGGAGCTGTTTTTT	CASSVVGGPNTGELFF
TRBV29-1	TRBJ1-2	.	.	TGCAGCGTAGAGTTCACAGGGTTGCGGGGCTACACCTTC	CSVEFTGLRGYTF
TRBV27	TRBJ1-5	TRBD1	.	TGTGCCAGCAGTCTTGGACAGGGGATGGGGCCCCAGCATTTT	CASSLGQGMGPQHF
TRBV5-1	TRBJ1-1	.	.	TGCGCCAGCAGCTTGGTCGTCGAGAACACTGAAGCTTTCTTT	CASSLVVENTEAFF
TRBV2	TRBJ2-6	.	.	TGTGCCAGCACGGGATTGGGACTGTCCGGCTCTGGGGCCAACGTCCTGACTTTC	CASTGLGLSGSGANVLTF
TRBV30	TRBJ2-2	TRBD1	.	TGTGCCTGGAGTGTAGGGCAGGGGGCAAGCGGGGAGCTGTTTTTT	CAWSVGQGASGELFF
TRBV28	TRBJ2-7	.	once	TGTGCCAGCGAAGGAAGCTCCTACGAGCAGTACTTC	CASEGSSYEQYF
TRBV19	TRBJ2-1	TRBD2	.	TGTGCCAGTAGTTCCCCGGGACTAGCTCAGAATGAGCAGTTCTTC	CASSSPGLAQNEQFF
TRBV2	TRBJ2-3	.	.	TGTGCCAGCAGACCCGGGACACAAGGCACAGATACGCAGTATTTT	CASRPGTQGTDTQYF
TRBV6-4	TRBJ2-2	.	few	TGTGCCAGCAGTGAGTCGGAGACCGGGGAGCTGTTTTTT	CASSESETGELFF
TRBV6-5	TRBJ1-2	.	.	TGTGCCAGCACAGGAACCAACTATGGCTACACCTTC	CASTGTNYGYTF
TRBV28	TRBJ2-7	.	.	TGTGCCAGCAGTTCCCTTAAGGGGGGGCAGTACTTC	CASSSLKGGQYF